The source of this TCR beta chain is a study of blood T cell repertoires in COVID-19. Study context: The origin of the acute and convalescent COVID-19 samples was the United States, Italy and Spain. PBMCs, B-cell-depleted T cells, or T cells were the source of the cDNA or gDNA that made up the material.

Germline CDR1 reads LNHDA; CDR2 reads SQIVND (reference sequence). CDR3 size: 15 residues. Trimming cost V 3 bases and J 1 base; bases outside gene matches: 5. The table came from immunoSEQ multiplex PCR; TCRdb's copy has only in-frame clones and leaves some out. The sample lists approximately 170,000 clones, approximately 83% occurring once. This clonotype was sampled from a human donor with acute or convalescent COVID-19. The donor label of this sample is uncertain. Input material: peripheral blood. J is TRBJ2-7 and V is TRBV19, with 8 bases matching TRBD1. The CDR3 DNA reads TGTGCCAGTAGTATTTCGGGACAGGAGTCCTACGAGCAGTACTTC. As protein: CASSISGQESYEQYF.